This T cell receptor beta chain was sequenced for a study of Graves' ophthalmopathy and Graves' hyperthyroidism. Germline values: CDR1 LNHDA, CDR2 SQIVND (reference sequence). The CDR3 has 17 amino acids. Losses at the gene ends were 6 bases for V and 4 bases for J; bases not matched to a gene: 13. RNA transcripts served as template for amplifying TCR beta CDR3 sequences. Second-round multiplex PCR came after first-round RT-PCR with HTBI primers. TCRdb analysed the multiplex PCR reads with MiXCR anew, one entry per CDR3 protein. The repertoire consists of around 400,000 distinct CDR3 sequences, with around 18% occurring once and the leading ten covering 1.5% to 2%. In its sample, this clonotype was seen many times.

The V gene is TRBV19, the J gene TRBJ2-2, with 8 nucleotides matching TRBD1. The clonotype was recovered from a woman aged 18-29 years with Graves' ophthalmopathy. The sequenced material came from peripheral blood. The CDR3 nucleotides are TGTGCCAGTAGGATCCCGGAGACAGGGGACGTCACCGGGGAGCTGTTTTTT. It yields the protein CASRIPETGDVTGELFF.